A selection of T cell receptor beta chains follows, all from one sample in a study of cytomegalovirus exposure and HLA in healthy donors. Profiled with immunoSEQ multiplex PCR; TCRdb holds only in-frame clones, not every one. Of tens of thousands of clones detected, roughly four fifths appear once; the ten largest clones hold 0.57%. Sequencing was done on a sample of PBMCs. Every receptor here comes from a man aged 25-45 years in good health and CMV-seronegative. Each CDR3 is given without its conserved first and last residue. Clone size is given for some rows only: seen once, a few or many times, or a class if the clone is expanded.

v_call: TRBV4-1
clone_size: .
cdr3_aa: ASSRRDRADPLAKNIQY

v_call: TRBV5-1
clone_size: .
cdr3_aa: ASSPGLRDQIPSMEQY

v_call: TRBV4-3
clone_size: .
cdr3_aa: ASSQDFGGGETQY

v_call: TRBV11-2
clone_size: .
cdr3_aa: ASSLTGGPYEQY

v_call: TRBV6-1
clone_size: few
cdr3_aa: ASSEGTVGLYGYT

v_call: TRBV5-1
clone_size: .
cdr3_aa: ASSLAGQGNTGELF

v_call: TRBV7-9
clone_size: .
cdr3_aa: ASSSTPGQLLSYGYT

v_call: TRBV7-2
clone_size: .
cdr3_aa: ASSYPDHTVRGTEAF

v_call: TRBV5-1
clone_size: few
cdr3_aa: ASSLSGGKETQY

v_call: TRBV25-1
clone_size: .
cdr3_aa: ASSETGRDTYNEQF

v_call: TRBV2
clone_size: .
cdr3_aa: ASNPTGGGQPQH

v_call: TRBV7-2
clone_size: .
cdr3_aa: ASSFRGPVRTEAF

v_call: TRBV10-3
clone_size: .
cdr3_aa: AISAGLAGASDTQY

v_call: TRBV6-5
clone_size: .
cdr3_aa: SHDFGGSTDTQY

v_call: TRBV30
clone_size: .
cdr3_aa: AWSSSGYNYNEQF

v_call: TRBV5-1
clone_size: .
cdr3_aa: ASSSRQDRVQQF

v_call: TRBV18
clone_size: .
cdr3_aa: ASSPLNLRESGELF

v_call: TRBV7-2
clone_size: .
cdr3_aa: ASSLGQGMGYT

v_call: TRBV27
clone_size: .
cdr3_aa: ASNLATAKRNTDTQY

v_call: TRBV6-5
clone_size: .
cdr3_aa: ASSYSSGPSGNTIY

v_call: TRBV7-6
clone_size: .
cdr3_aa: AGSLTEHQPQH

v_call: TRBV9
clone_size: .
cdr3_aa: ASSVMGQANTGELF

v_call: TRBV7-9
clone_size: few
cdr3_aa: ASSFQGRDTEAF

v_call: TRBV27
clone_size: .
cdr3_aa: ASSLWGQGAMNEQY

v_call: TRBV11-2
clone_size: .
cdr3_aa: ASSGWTGGSGELF

v_call: TRBV27
clone_size: .
cdr3_aa: TSSFREAGLELF

v_call: TRBV6-6
clone_size: .
cdr3_aa: ASSLSGGYNEQF